This T cell receptor (beta chain) was profiled in a study of cytomegalovirus exposure and HLA in healthy donors (dated by TCRdb to about 2017). Turning to the overall study: An earlier analysis of approximately 600 of the donors reported more than 250 Gb of sequence data and around 120 million unique TCR beta sequences from about 180 million T cells. An early release covering over 500 HLA-typed donors comprised roughly 300 gigabases of sequencing data and 85 million to 100 million unique TCR sequences. Of the roughly 400 genotyped donors, 75% to 85% were placed in the genetic ancestry cluster associated with self-reported Caucasian donors. The study aimed to test whether signatures of past pathogen exposure could be identified by cataloging public T cell receptors. Using immunosequencing, the study profiled T cell repertoires from 500 to 800 subjects and related those repertoires to cytomegalovirus serostatus. A separate validation cohort of over a hundred different subjects was used in addition to the roughly 700-subject first cohort. High-throughput TCR immunosequencing, statistical association of individual TCRs with disease status, and machine learning were combined to predict cytomegalovirus infection status. A later analysis re-examined previously published TCR beta repertoires from 600 to 700 donors and added high-resolution HLA genotyping to investigate patterns of TCR occurrence. In the later analysis, no new phenotypic data were used to find candidate immune exposures; instead, reliance was placed on TCR beta sequences and their occurrence across donors. In an earlier analysis of a few hundred of the donors, high-throughput TCR beta sequencing was used to judge whether each TCR beta V gene segment behaved as functional or pseudogenic. Donor age, sex, ethnicity and CMV serostatus were collected together with the repertoire data. A later genetic analysis used genome-wide SNP genotypes for about three fifths of the roughly 700 donors, treating that subset as a discovery cohort. Every discovery cohort repertoire had been produced on one sequencing platform. Both class I and class II loci were covered by HLA typing, at four-digit resolution. The number of typed donors differed by locus: 629-630 for A, B, C, DRB1 and DQB1; 522 for DQA1; fewer than 610 for DPA1; and roughly 470 for DPB1. Roughly 5 DR-DQ haplotypes were handled as single units for association and clustering, since linkage in the cohort was strong. Across 300 to 500 genotyped donors of the cohort, an average of roughly 250,000 unique TCR beta nucleotide sequences per donor were sequenced, and roughly a sixth of those sequences were non-productive. The investigation overall reported the following: In a later analysis, 16,951 TCR beta sequences were associated with specific HLA alleles at a false discovery rate of 0.05. Because counts were too low, roughly 16 rarely observed V segments, including chromosome 9 orphons, were left out of the earlier analysis of approximately 580 of the donors. In a later analysis, TCR association rates were found to vary across HLA loci, with the most associated TCRs seen for DRB1 alleles and the fewest for HLA-C alleles. In vitro tests confirmed that a few of the cytomegalovirus-associated TCR beta chains recognize cytomegalovirus antigens. A later genetic analysis associated a missense DCLRE1C variant with V-gene and J-gene trimming of TCR beta chains, and an independent cohort replicated the association. A later analysis found that HLA-associated TCR beta chains were more clonally expanded and had lower generation probabilities than equally common non-associated chains. In a later genetic analysis, fewer N-insertions in productive TCRs were reported among donors in an Asian-associated ancestry cluster than the roughly 670-donor mean. A further reported finding was that TCR beta sequences accurately predicted the HLA-A and HLA-B alleles for most subjects in the first cohort. Correlated functional status among segregating V segments might be attributable to linkage disequilibrium, but an unknown experimental factor could not be ruled out. Across donors, most TCR sequences were observed very rarely, whereas some public TCRs were present in many individuals. A later analysis found that most CMV-associated TCR beta chains appeared HLA-restricted, with HLA associations seemingly driven largely by CMV exposure. The authors suggested that the approach could potentially be generalized to other disease states and immunological phenotypes. The sequencing pipeline was judged likely to have produced a cluster of highly shared sequence variants as a technical artifact. Broadly in line with IMGT annotations, most TCR beta V segments showed up in productive rearrangements about 87% or about 30% of the time in an earlier analysis of approximately 640 of the donors. Because HLA typing was missing for some donors at each locus, association tests included only the typed subset. Several of the top co-occurrence clusters appeared to be linked to parvovirus B19, influenza, CMV and Epstein-Barr virus, according to a later analysis. Some IMGT-functional V segments, including TRBV6-2 and TRBV6-3, could not be distinguished by the 87-base-pair reads and were therefore excluded. In both the original and validation cohorts, the classifier was reported to diagnose cytomegalovirus status with high specificity and sensitivity. When HLA alleles, especially DR and DQ, strongly co-occurred, TCR associations were difficult to assign to individual alleles. Only TCR beta chains were sequenced in this cohort, and the absence of alpha or paired-chain data limited detectable features. Sequencing depth was assumed to be roughly uniform across donors in the presence/absence analyses, though that assumption may not hold. The study gave a list of over 150 TCR beta chains associated with cytomegalovirus. CMV serostatus was the only immune exposure information available for the cohort.

The cohort was made up of 666 healthy bone marrow donors. Cohort members were all nominally healthy when sampled, although unrecorded immune exposures were likely present. The donor was CMV seropositive and was included in the group of some 290 seropositive cohort members. A peripheral blood sample was collected from each donor, and TCR beta sequencing was performed on peripheral blood mononuclear cells. The Qiagen DNeasy Blood Extraction Kit was used to extract genomic DNA from the blood cell samples. The germline V gene (reference sequence) sets CDR1 to LNHDA and CDR2 to SQIVND. From V the trimming removes 9 bases and from J it removes 0 bases, while the gene matches leave 14 bases of the junction unaccounted for. The CDR3, cysteine through phenylalanine, is 19 amino acids long. Just the 57-base CDR3 DNA is kept, in frame starting at base 1. Libraries were constructed by the immunoSEQ multiplex PCR assay. For the multiplex PCR, a mixture combining 60 forward primers for TCR Vbeta segments and 13 reverse primers for TCR Jbeta segments was used. A multiplex PCR assay on genomic DNA amplified the CDR3 region of rearranged TCR beta genes. The amplified TCR beta libraries were sequenced on the Illumina HiSeq System as 87-base-pair reads. The paper's data handling went like this. Across the roughly 700 repertoires, a later analysis counted 78 million or so unique TCR beta chains, roughly 11 million of which were shared by at least two donors. To remove PCR and sequencing errors, raw reads were error-corrected and collapsed into unique sequences using a nearest-neighbor algorithm that merged closely related sequences. To assign V, D and J gene segments, CDR3 sequences were aligned to IMGT reference sequences. Each retained sequence needed at least a six-nucleotide match to both a V gene segment and a J gene segment. A rearrangement was called productive if the CDR3 had no stop codons and remained in frame with V and J, and every other rearrangement was called non-productive. Following IMGT convention, CDR3 was defined as the stretch from the second conserved V-encoded cysteine up to the conserved J-encoded phenylalanine. In an earlier analysis of more than 550 of the donors, sequences lacking an unambiguous match to a single V gene segment were excluded. An earlier analysis of fewer than 750 of the donors classified V segments as functional when productive rearrangements were above 56.7% and as segregating when the standard deviation between donors was above 5%. A statistical classification framework was developed to diagnose cytomegalovirus status using the catalog of TCR beta chain sequences. In a later analysis, V and J genes were assigned by comparing TCR nucleotide sequences against IMGT/GENE-DB human TR gene sequences. Using the TCRdist pipeline, a later analysis assigned CDR3 sequences along with most-parsimonious VDJ recombination scenarios. In a later analysis, every TCR beta chain was defined by the combination of its CDR3 amino acid sequence and its V-gene family, and reads without a unique V-gene family were dropped. To address suspected cross-contamination and a sequencing artifact, a later analysis removed around 590 highly shared, low-generation-probability nucleotide sequences. In a later analysis, a clonal expansion index was calculated for each public chain from normalized within-repertoire ranks of inferred template counts. A later analysis computed generation probabilities with a VDJ recombination model fitted to out-of-frame rearrangements, and checked the results against IGoR. In a later analysis, TCR-TCR, TCR-HLA and TCR-CMV co-occurrence was scored with hypergeometric tests, and a repertoire-size bias correction was applied to TCR pairs. A later analysis estimated false discovery rates by permuting HLA or CMV assignments 20 times. In a later analysis, co-occurring TCRs were grouped using DBSCAN, and TCRdist sequence similarity was added for clustering within HLA-allele-positive subsets. Repertoires with fewer than 30,000 or more than 120,000 public chains were left out of co-occurrence clustering, as were five repertoires with anomalous nucleotide sharing. The immuneACCESS repertoire file appears here via TCRdb, limited to in-frame rearrangements. These files lack a portion of the clones; in checked studies, under half of the deficit traces to unresolved V genes, and the cause of the others is not known. That table furnishes V, J and clone size, whereas the DNA furnished D and trimming. Recorded for this sample are some 120,000 clones; around 70% of them occurred a single time. The leading ten clones occupy more than 6% of the sample.

Concerning this clone: Its antigen is unknown. The sample holds no much larger clone one base away, and base qualities are not on file.

The chain links TRBV19 with TRBJ2-2; 12 central nucleotides agree with TRBD1. The source of this sequence is a man between 40 and 49 years old in good health and CMV-seropositive. The sequenced sample consisted of PBMCs. The CDR3 region has the sequence CASAPYGTGGPTNTGELFF. The nucleotide sequence is TGTGCCAGCGCTCCCTATGGGACAGGGGGCCCGACGAACACCGGGGAGCTGTTTTTT.